The 2 T cell receptor beta chains presented below share a single source sample, sequenced in a study of blood T cell repertoires in COVID-19. Data came from immunoSEQ multiplex PCR; TCRdb stores just in-frame clones and leaves some out. This repertoire shows about 32,000 clones, 80% to 90% found once; its top ten account for 4.5% to 6.5%. Sample: peripheral blood. The receptors come from a woman older than 75 with active or convalescent COVID-19.

The chain carries TRBV28 and TRBJ1-5, with D hard to call. Per germline, CDR1 MDHEN and CDR2 SYDVKM. Trimming removed 5 bases at V and 5 bases at J, with 10 bases between. This CDR3 has 13 amino acids. This chain's CDR3 is CASSGEGDQPQHF. The CDR3 DNA reads as TGTGCCAGCAGTGGCGAGGGAGATCAGCCCCAGCATTTT.

The CDR3 coding sequence is TGTGCCAGCAGCTTGACGGGGGGTGACGGGGAGCTGTTTTTT. It specifies CASSLTGGDGELFF. The rearrangement uses TRBV5-4 and TRBJ2-2, with 7 positions matching TRBD2. The ends lost 1 base at V and 7 bases at J; junction bases unmatched: 4. Germline V CDR1 and CDR2: SGHNT, YYREEE (reference sequence). This CDR3 comprises 14 residues.